This TCR beta chain was observed in a study of T cells in Graves' hyperthyroidism and ophthalmopathy. The TCR beta CDR3 regions underwent amplification using RNA transcripts as the source. The primer set for the first-round RT-PCR of the TCR CDR3 was HTBI. In TCRdb, the multiplex PCR reads were re-called with MiXCR into one record per CDR3 protein. The sample includes 530,000 or so distinct CDR3 sequences, more than 45% of them seen just once. The CDR3 is 14 amino acids. Germline V gene sequence: CDR1 MGHDK, CDR2 SYGVNS. The gene calls are TRBV25-1 and TRBJ2-1; 8 positions agree with TRBD1. The DNA end is more similar to TRBJ2-7, so the J call may be wrong. Material for sequencing was peripheral blood or thyroid tissue (not recorded which). This sequence was found in a woman aged 18-29 years with Graves' hyperthyroidism. In DNA, the CDR3 is TGTGCCAGCAGTGAACAGGGGGCCTACAATGAGCAGTACTTC. It yields the protein CASSEQGAYNEQYF.